The next 15 T cell receptor beta chains were all read from a single sample in a study (dated by TCRdb to 2016 to 2018). Receptor amplification or capture employed RT-PCR. Sequencing took place on an Illumina MiSeq. Starting from the raw public reads, TCRdb applied fastp trimming at Q25, assembled clones with MiXCR and retained in-frame beta chains. One record per CDR3 amino acid sequence lists the most common genes and DNA. Across this sample there are hundreds of thousands of distinct CDR3 sequences, with approximately 15% seen only once. 3% to 4.5% of the sample is held by the ten biggest clonotypes. Material: memory CD4+ T cells from blood. The receptors here all came from a female donor in good health, serving as a healthy control.

This clonotype was counted many times. The gene calls are TRBV15 and TRBJ1-3, with 10 bases identical to TRBD1. CDR3 length equals 18 residues. CDR1 LNHNV and CDR2 YYDKDF come from the germline V gene (reference sequence). The ends lost 0 bases at V and 2 bases at J; junction bases unmatched: 7. In DNA form, the CDR3 reads TGTGCCACCAGCAGAGATCAGGTCGGGACAGGGGCTGGAAACACCATATATTTT. Protein: CATSRDQVGTGAGNTIYF.

This clonotype was detected only a few times. The J gene is TRBJ2-1, the V gene TRBV7-9; 7 nucleotides agree with TRBD1. From germline, CDR1 is SEHNR and CDR2 FQNEAQ (reference sequence). This CDR3 spans 15 amino acids. V was pared by 6 bases and J by 2 bases, with 7 bases of the junction left unmatched. The CDR3, as DNA: TGTGCCAGCAGGTCTGCCGGGACAGCCTACAATGAGCAGTTCTTC. Protein sequence: CASRSAGTAYNEQFF. The whole variable domain, filled in from reference TRBV7-9 and TRBJ2-1, reads DTGVSQNPRHKITKRGQNVTFRCDPISEHNRLYWYRQTLGQGPEFLTYFQNEAQLEKSRLLSDRFSAERPKGSFSTLEIQRTEQGDSAMYLCASRSAGTAYNEQFFGPGTRLTVL.

The V gene is TRBV5-1, the J gene TRBJ1-1; D remains ambiguous. The V end was cut by 0 bases, the J end by 7 bases, with 10 bases between. Germline V CDR1 and CDR2: SGHRS, YFSETQ. The CDR3 has 13 residues. Here the CDR3 reads CASSLGAASEAFF. CDR3 sequence (DNA): TGCGCCAGCAGCTTGGGGGCCGCCAGTGAAGCTTTCTTT.

The table lists this clonotype with many counts. This sequence joins TRBV29-1 and TRBJ1-2, with D tentatively TRBD1 (6 bases). The V end lost 5 bases, the J end lost 5 bases, and 21 bases lay between the germline ends. CDR1 and CDR2 from the germline V gene are SQVTM and ANQGSEA. The CDR3 loop spans 15 amino acids. CDR3 bases: TGCAGCGTTCCCCATCAAGAGGGGGTAGTTTATGGCTACACCTTC. This sequence encodes CSVPHQEGVVYGYTF.

This chain joins TRBV20-1 and TRBJ2-2; no definite D call. The CDR3 runs to 11 residues. The V gene lost 2 bases and the J gene lost 6 bases, with 4 bases spanning the gap. Germline V lookup: CDR1 DFQATT, CDR2 SNEGSKA (reference sequence). The CDR3 DNA follows: TGCAGTGCTAGATACTCCGGGGAGCTGTTTTTT. Translating gives CSARYSGELFF.

This clonotype was counted between two and nine times. This chain links TRBV7-9 with TRBJ2-1, with a tentative D call TRBD2 (6 bases). Between the trimmed V and J ends, which lost 2 bases and 3 bases, there was a span of 8 bases. The CDR3 consists of 14 residues. CDR1 and CDR2 (germline): SEHNR, FQNEAQ (reference sequence). The CDR3 DNA sequence: TGTGCCAGCAGCTTAAGACTAGTCTACAATGAGCAGTTCTTC. Translated, it gives CASSLRLVYNEQFF.

This clonotype was counted many times. The rearrangement links TRBV10-3 to TRBJ1-1; 7 bases line up with TRBD1. The length of the CDR3 is 12 residues. Trimming cost V 2 bases and J 7 bases; bases outside gene matches: 1. Germline V gene sequence: CDR1 ENHRY, CDR2 SYGVKD. CDR3 DNA sequence: TGTGCCATCAGTGAGCGGGACAGTGAAGCTTTCTTT. It codes for CAISERDSEAFF.

The chain employs TRBV20-1 and TRBJ2-3; 7 positions agree with TRBD2. CDR3 size: 15 residues. J was trimmed by 0 bases and V by 3 bases; bases with no gene match: 6. CDR1 and CDR2 (germline): DFQATT, SNEGSKA (reference sequence). The DNA for the CDR3 is TGCAGTGCTAGGTCAGCGGGGAAGAGCACAGATACGCAGTATTTT. It specifies CSARSAGKSTDTQYF.

CDR3 coding DNA: TGTGCCACCAGTGATAGGCCGGGGACACATTTTCACAATGAGCAGTTCTTC. Translated, it gives CATSDRPGTHFHNEQFF. The chain uses TRBV24-1 and TRBJ2-1; D is perhaps TRBD1 (6 bases). The germline V gene has CDR1 KGHDR and CDR2 SFDVKD. With 3 bases removed from V and 5 bases from J, the gap between germline ends came to 19 bases. CDR3 length: 17 amino acids.

This clonotype turned up a few times. J is TRBJ2-1 and V is TRBV7-2, with 7 bases identical to TRBD1. With V trimmed by 6 bases and J by 6 bases, 14 bases remained unmatched. Germline lookup yields CDR1 SGHTA and CDR2 FQGNSA. The CDR3 contains 16 residues. The CDR3 here is CASSRLTGVFFNEQFF. In nucleotides, the CDR3 is TGTGCCAGCAGTCGGCTTACAGGGGTGTTTTTCAATGAGCAGTTCTTC. Drawing the rest from reference TRBV7-2 and TRBJ2-1, the complete variable domain is GAGVSQSPSNKVTEKGKDVELRCDPISGHTALYWYRQSLGQGLEFLIYFQGNSAPDKSGLPSDRFSAERTGGSVSTLTIQRTQQEDSAVYLCASSRLTGVFFNEQFFGPGTRLTVL.

This clonotype came up many times. This chain links TRBV12-3 or TRBV12-4 with TRBJ1-1, with no clear D. The CDR3 runs to 13 residues. Trimming left V 3 bases short and J 1 base short, with 6 bases between. The CDR3 sequence: CASSFTKNTEAFF. The CDR3, as DNA: TGTGCCAGCAGTTTTACAAAGAACACTGAAGCTTTCTTT.

In its sample, this clonotype was seen a few times. The chain couples TRBV20-1 to TRBJ2-1; D may be TRBD2 (6 bases). The ends were cut back, 0 bases at V and 4 bases at J, with 16 bases in the middle. Germline V CDR1 and CDR2: DFQATT, SNEGSKA (reference sequence). This CDR3 is built from 16 residues. The CDR3 DNA reads TGCAGTGCTAGAGATCTCCGGGGGTCTAATTACAATGAGCAGTTCTTC. Its translation: CSARDLRGSNYNEQFF.

This clonotype was seen only a few times. The V call is TRBV29-1, the J call TRBJ1-1; perhaps TRBD1 as D (5 bases). Germline CDR1 is SQVTM and CDR2 is ANQGSEA. The V end lost 6 bases, the J end lost 4 bases, and 15 bases lay between the germline ends. The CDR3 spans 13 residues. The CDR3 is CSVDMQGGTEAFF. The DNA for the CDR3 is TGCAGCGTGGACATGCAGGGCGGCACTGAAGCTTTCTTT.

This chain links TRBV20-1 with TRBJ2-1; weak D call: TRBD1 (6 bases). Germline V gives CDR1 DFQATT, CDR2 SNEGSKA (reference sequence). V was clipped by 6 bases and J by 8 bases, with 11 bases between them. This CDR3 has 11 residues. CDR3 protein: CSAKQGHEQFF. The DNA for the CDR3 is TGCAGTGCAAAACAGGGCCATGAGCAGTTCTTC.

This clonotype was detected only a few times. This chain links TRBV27 with TRBJ1-2; D remains unclear. Trimming removed 7 bases from V and 1 base from J, with 16 bases in between. The CDR3 contains 15 residues. Germline V gives CDR1 MNHEY, CDR2 SMNVEV (reference sequence). This CDR3 reads CASTPSGNYNYGYTF. Written as DNA, the CDR3 is TGTGCCAGCACCCCAAGTGGGAATTATAACTATGGCTACACCTTC.